Listed here are 2 T cell receptor beta chains from one sample, sequenced in a study of T cell changes during pregnancy in multiple sclerosis. TCRdb's table, derived via immunoSEQ multiplex PCR, lists solely in-frame clones and lacks some. This repertoire shows nearly 60,000 clones, less than 95% found once; its top ten account for 0.4% to 0.55%. Source: CD4+ T cells from peripheral blood mononuclear cells, taken after pregnancy. Receptors originate from a female donor in good health, enrolled as a control in a pregnancy study.

The rearrangement links TRBV15 to TRBJ1-6, with 7 nucleotides matching TRBD1. The CDR3 runs to 16 residues. Germline V gives CDR1 LNHNV, CDR2 YYDKDF (reference sequence). V was pared by 6 bases and J by 9 bases, with 14 bases of the junction left unmatched. CDR3 in amino acids: CATSPNPTGATSPLHF. For the CDR3, the DNA is TGTGCCACCAGTCCGAACCCCACAGGGGCTACTTCACCCCTCCACTTT.

V usage is TRBV7-2 and J usage is TRBJ1-6; 8 positions agree with TRBD1. The V and J ends lost 5 bases and 8 bases, in that order; junction bases with no gene match: 5. This CDR3 has 14 amino acids. Per the germline V gene, CDR1 is SGHTA and CDR2 is FQGNSA. The CDR3 DNA reads TGTGCCAGCAGCGGAGACAGGGGATATTCACCCCTCCACTTT. Protein: CASSGDRGYSPLHF.